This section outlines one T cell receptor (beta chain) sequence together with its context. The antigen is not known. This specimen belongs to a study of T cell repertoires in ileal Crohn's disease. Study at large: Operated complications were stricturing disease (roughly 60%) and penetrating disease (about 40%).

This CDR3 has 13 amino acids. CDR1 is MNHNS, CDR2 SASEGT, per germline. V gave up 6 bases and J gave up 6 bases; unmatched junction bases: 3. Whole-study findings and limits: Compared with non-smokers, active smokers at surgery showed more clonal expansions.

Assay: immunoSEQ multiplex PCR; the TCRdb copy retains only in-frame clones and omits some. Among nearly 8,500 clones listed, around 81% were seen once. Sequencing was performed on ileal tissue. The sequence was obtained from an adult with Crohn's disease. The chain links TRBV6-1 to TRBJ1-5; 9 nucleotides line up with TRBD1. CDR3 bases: TGTGCCAGCAGCTTACAGGGGGCTCAGCCCCAGCATTTT. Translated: CASSLQGAQPQHF.